A single sample gave rise to the 10 T cell receptor beta chains below, sequenced in a study of T cell repertoires in cytomegalovirus infection. TCRdb ran MiXCR on the reads and lists one entry per CDR3 protein. The table shows 360,000 or so distinct CDR3 sequences, with roughly a third occurring only once. Antigens for these TCRs are unknown. Material: cultured PBMCs, obtained from culture after CMV antigen stimulation. Source of these receptors: a human donor in good health (CMV status not recorded). Some clones in this sample may be carry-over from other donors' samples.

This clonotype was recorded many times. The V call is TRBV7-8, the J call TRBJ2-5; D remains unclear. There are 13 residues in the CDR3. Germline V gene lookup returns CDR1 SGHVS and CDR2 FQNEAQ. The ends were cut back, 2 bases at V and 4 bases at J, with 8 bases in the middle. CDR3 amino acids: CASSLSWRETQYF. In DNA form, the CDR3 reads TGTGCCAGCAGCTTATCCTGGCGAGAGACCCAGTACTTC.

This clonotype was recorded a few times. CDR3 nucleotide sequence: TGTGCCAGCAGCTTAGGGTTACGTGATGGCTACACCTTC. Translation: CASSLGLRDGYTF. This rearrangement joins TRBV7-2 to TRBJ1-2; D is undetermined. Trimming took 1 base from V and 6 from J, leaving 9 bases between them. Germline CDR1 is SGHTA and CDR2 is FQGNSA. This CDR3 has 13 amino acids.

This chain uses TRBV6-6 with TRBJ2-3, with 7 bases fitting TRBD2. V trimming: 7 bases; J trimming: 3 bases; junction bases outside the gene matches: 10. The CDR3 has 15 residues. From germline, CDR1 is MNHNY and CDR2 SVGAGI (reference sequence). CDR3 sequence (DNA): TGTGCCAGCACCATAGGGACTATGACTACAGATACGCAGTATTTT. Protein sequence: CASTIGTMTTDTQYF.

This clonotype appeared a few times. This chain links TRBV6-6 with TRBJ2-7, with 11 bases aligning to TRBD2. With V trimmed by 6 bases and J by 4 bases, 11 bases remained unmatched. The CDR3 runs to 16 residues. Germline assignment: CDR1 MNHNY and CDR2 SVGAGI (reference sequence). The CDR3 here is CASSDSGTSGGYEQYV. CDR3 sequence (DNA): TGTGCCAGCAGCGATTCCGGGACTAGCGGAGGGTACGAGCAGTACGTC.

This clonotype was seen only a few times. DNA of the CDR3: TGTGCCAGCAAGCTAGACGCCACAGATACGCAGTATTTT. This gives the protein CASKLDATDTQYF. The rearrangement uses TRBV6-2 or TRBV6-3 and TRBJ2-3; D is undetermined. Trimming stripped 7 bases from V and 2 bases from J, with 10 bases between. The CDR3 runs to 13 residues. CDR1 is MNHEY, CDR2 SVGEGT, per germline.

There are many counts of this clonotype. The J gene is TRBJ2-5, the V gene TRBV7-2; D unclear. Germline values: CDR1 SGHTA, CDR2 FQGNSA. Trimming stripped 1 base from V and 4 bases from J, with 7 bases between. This CDR3 is 13 amino acids long. CDR3 nucleotides: TGTGCCAGCAGCTTAGTTGGAGTAGAGACCCAGTACTTC. Its protein is CASSLVGVETQYF.

The V call is TRBV29-1, the J call TRBJ1-4, with TRBD1 as a possible D gene (5 bases). This CDR3 has 13 amino acids. Germline V gene lookup returns CDR1 SQVTM and CDR2 ANQGSEA. Trimming stripped 5 bases from V and 14 bases from J, with 21 bases between. The CDR3 bases are TGCAGCGTTCCGCAAGGGGAGGGAGGTCCGCTGTTTTTT. As protein: CSVPQGEGGPLFF.

This clonotype was seen only once. The chain combines TRBV4-3 with TRBJ2-1; TRBD1 aligns across 8 bases. The ends lost 3 bases at V and 7 bases at J; junction bases unmatched: 5. The CDR3 spans 14 residues. The germline V gene has CDR1 LGHNA and CDR2 YSLEER. CDR3 residues: CASSQDRETNEQFF. The DNA of the CDR3 is TGCGCCAGCAGCCAGGACAGGGAGACGAATGAGCAGTTCTTC.

This clonotype appeared many times. This chain links TRBV7-2 with TRBJ1-1; tentative D call: TRBD1 (6 bases). With 5 bases removed from V and 1 base from J, the gap between germline ends came to 14 bases. Per germline, CDR1 SGHTA and CDR2 FQGNSA. The CDR3 loop spans 15 amino acids. Here the CDR3 DNA reads TGTGCCAGCAGCCCCAGGGGACTGAAGAACACTGAAGCTTTCTTT. Its protein is CASSPRGLKNTEAFF.

A note on this clonotype: Just one base apart from a much larger clone, this may be a read error. The rearrangement uses TRBV7-2 and TRBJ2-5; perhaps TRBD1 as D (6 bases). The CDR3 loop spans 14 amino acids. Germline loops: CDR1 SGHTA, CDR2 FQGNSA. The CDR3 loop reads CASSLGHRGETKYF. CDR3 bases: TGTGCCAGCAGCTTGGGACACAGAGGGGAGACCAAGTACTTC.